One and the same sample provided the 29 T cell receptor beta chains below, sequenced in a study of identical twins. A single record per CDR3 protein comes from TCRdb applying MiXCR to the 5' RACE reads. Of about 810,000 distinct CDR3 sequences in the sample, 12% are singletons; the top ten hold about 1.5%. This same sample was also taken into another study, of yellow fever vaccine responses in identical twins.

Sequences were obtained from PBMCs. The source is a woman in her late teens or twenties in good health.

CDR3 amino acids: CASSFRAQGGTDTQYF. Here the CDR3 DNA reads TGTGCCAGCAGCTTCCGGGCCCAAGGAGGCACAGATACGCAGTATTTT. V gene TRBV7-8 combines with J gene TRBJ2-3; D unresolved. This CDR3 contains 16 residues. The V end was cut by 3 bases, the J end by 1 base, with 14 bases between. Germline V gene data show CDR1 as SGHVS and CDR2 as FQNEAQ.

The chain carries TRBV29-1 and TRBJ2-7; 7 positions agree with TRBD2. CDR3 length: 15 amino acids. Losses at the gene ends were 2 bases for V and 0 bases for J; bases not matched to a gene: 7. Germline V gives CDR1 SQVTM, CDR2 ANQGSEA. CDR3 loop: CSVERDGGTSYEQYF. In DNA, the CDR3 is TGCAGCGTTGAACGGGACGGGGGGACCTCCTACGAGCAGTACTTC.

J is TRBJ2-2 and V is TRBV3-1; 7 positions agree with TRBD1. CDR1 is LGHDT, CDR2 YNNKEL, per germline (reference sequence). This CDR3 region has 19 residues. The ends lost 5 bases at V and 0 bases at J; junction bases unmatched: 15. The CDR3: CASSSLSGTDNANTGELFF. In nucleotides, the CDR3 is TGTGCCAGCAGCTCCCTTTCCGGGACAGATAACGCGAACACCGGGGAGCTGTTTTTT.

The V gene is TRBV11-3, the J gene TRBJ2-1; TRBD2 aligns across 8 bases. The CDR3 consists of 15 residues. The ends lost 5 bases at V and 8 bases at J; junction bases unmatched: 11. From germline, CDR1 is SGHNT and CDR2 YENEEA. The CDR3 region has the DNA TGTGCCAGCAGCCGCGGGAGGCGGGAGGATCATGAGCAGTTCTTC. This sequence encodes CASSRGRREDHEQFF.

This chain joins TRBV20-1 and TRBJ2-3, with TRBD2 matching 11 bases. V was clipped by 2 bases and J by 4 bases; unmatched bases: 5. CDR3 length equals 15 residues. Per germline, CDR1 DFQATT and CDR2 SNEGSKA (reference sequence). The CDR3 is CSARRTSGWADTQYF. CDR3 nucleotide sequence: TGCAGTGCTAGAAGGACTAGCGGGTGGGCAGATACGCAGTATTTT.

As to this clonotype: A much larger clone differs by one base, so this may be a read error. This chain joins TRBV7-8 and TRBJ2-3; TRBD2 agrees at 10 bases. This CDR3 comprises 15 residues. Looked up from germline, CDR1 is SGHVS and CDR2 is FQNEAQ. Losses at the gene ends were 2 bases for V and 2 bases for J; bases not matched to a gene: 1. The CDR3 protein is CASSLSGGATDTQYF. The CDR3 DNA follows: TGTGCCAGCAGCTTAAGCGGGGGGGCCACAGATACGCAGTATTTT.

This clonotype showed up just a few times. The chain has TRBV10-1 and TRBJ2-1; 10 bases match TRBD2. The CDR3 contains 15 residues. Germline-derived CDR1 and CDR2 are WNHNN and SYGVQD (reference sequence). With 3 bases clipped from V and 2 bases from J, the junction kept 1 base outside the gene matches. CDR3 bases: TGCGCCAGCAGTGAAACTAGCGGGACCTACAATGAGCAGTTCTTC. Its translation is CASSETSGTYNEQFF.

This clonotype was detected ten times or more. This sequence joins TRBV15 and TRBJ1-4; 7 nucleotides agree with TRBD1. Germline V gene lookup returns CDR1 LNHNV and CDR2 YYDKDF (reference sequence). V shed 0 bases, J shed 5 bases, and the junction held 6 bases outside the gene matches. The CDR3 runs to 16 residues. The chain's CDR3 is CATSRDRATGNEKLFF. DNA of the CDR3: TGTGCCACCAGCAGAGATCGGGCGACAGGGAATGAAAAACTGTTTTTT.

Regarding this clonotype: One end of the junction fails to match germline, which may point to a read error. The chain recombines TRBV19 with TRBJ2-1; TRBD1 matches 9 bases. CDR1 is LNHDA, CDR2 SQIVND, per germline (reference sequence). The CDR3 runs 14 residues. The CDR3 sequence: CASSTGQGLSEQSF. CDR3 DNA sequence: TGTGCCAGTAGTACGGGACAGGGCTTGAGTGAGCAGTCCTTC.

The rearrangement joins TRBV11-2 to TRBJ2-6, with TRBD2 matching over 9 bases. CDR1 is SGHAT, CDR2 FQNNGV, per germline. Trimming cost V 4 bases and J 2 bases; bases outside gene matches: 9. The CDR3 runs 18 residues. The CDR3 spells CASSSVLAGRTGANVLTF. The CDR3 nucleotides are TGTGCCAGCAGCTCCGTGCTAGCGGGACGAACTGGGGCCAACGTCCTGACTTTC.

This clonotype was picked up a small number of times. The rearrangement uses TRBV11-2 and TRBJ1-1; the D is unclear. CDR1 and CDR2 (germline): SGHAT, FQNNGV. The CDR3 spans 15 residues. Trimming cost V 5 bases and J 0 bases, with 13 bases left between them. DNA of the CDR3: TGTGCCAGCAGCCAATCAGCAGAAATGAACACTGAAGCTTTCTTT. Encoded protein: CASSQSAEMNTEAFF.

This clonotype was observed a handful of times. This chain uses TRBV10-3 with TRBJ2-4; D is tentatively TRBD1 or TRBD2 (5 bases each). The CDR3 is 14 residues long. Per germline, CDR1 ENHRY and CDR2 SYGVKD. V was cut by 10 bases and J by 1 base, with 14 bases left in between. The CDR3 spells CATVGERAKNIQYF. The CDR3 DNA reads as TGTGCCACTGTGGGGGAGAGGGCCAAAAACATTCAGTACTTC.

This clonotype has more than one count but fewer than ten. This chain uses TRBV10-3 with TRBJ2-7; TRBD2 matches 7 bases. CDR1 and CDR2 from the germline V gene are ENHRY and SYGVKD. Unmatched junction bases numbered 11, after V lost 6 bases and J lost 3 bases. The CDR3 length is 15 residues. CDR3 loop: CAIRELPGLNYEQYF. DNA for the CDR3: TGTGCCATCAGAGAGCTTCCGGGACTAAACTACGAGCAGTACTTC.

In its sample, this clonotype was seen a few times. The chain is built from TRBV11-2 and TRBJ1-6; tentative D call: TRBD1 (6 bases). The V end lost 3 bases, the J end lost 6 bases, and 9 bases lay between the germline ends. Germline V lookup: CDR1 SGHAT, CDR2 FQNNGV. The CDR3 is 14 amino acids. The chain's CDR3 is CASSLVQGNSPLHF. Here the CDR3 DNA reads TGTGCCAGCAGCTTGGTACAGGGTAATTCACCCCTCCACTTT.

This rearrangement joins TRBV15 to TRBJ2-6; D unclear. V lost 1 base and J lost 0, with 7 bases in between. Per germline, CDR1 LNHNV and CDR2 YYDKDF (reference sequence). CDR3 length: 16 residues. The CDR3 bases are TGTGCCACCAGCAGAGTCATAAGCTCTGGGGCCAACGTCCTGACTTTC. Protein product: CATSRVISSGANVLTF.

This clonotype was seen more than once but under ten times. The CDR3 DNA reads TGTGCCAGCAGATCCGCAGGCAGATACAATGAGCAGTTCTTC. Translating it yields CASRSAGRYNEQFF. The rearrangement joins TRBV28 to TRBJ2-1; no firm D call. V was cut by 6 bases and J by 4 bases, with 13 bases left in between. This CDR3 is 14 amino acids long. Germline V gene sequence: CDR1 MDHEN, CDR2 SYDVKM.

The rearrangement links TRBV6-1 to TRBJ1-1; a weak D match, TRBD1 (6 bases). There are 15 residues in the CDR3. V was trimmed by 6 bases and J by 1 base, leaving 15 bases between them. CDR1 and CDR2 from the germline V gene are MNHNS and SASEGT. The CDR3 loop reads CASRAAGEPNTEAFF. In DNA, the CDR3 is TGTGCCAGCAGGGCCGCAGGGGAACCGAACACTGAAGCTTTCTTT.

This clonotype was picked up a small number of times. This sequence joins TRBV6-5 and TRBJ2-7, with 7 positions matching TRBD1. V trimming: 5 bases; J trimming: 5 bases; junction bases outside the gene matches: 3. The germline V gene has CDR1 MNHEY and CDR2 SVGAGI. The CDR3 spans 12 residues. CDR3 in amino acids: CASSRDRDEQYF. As DNA, the CDR3 is TGTGCCAGCAGTAGAGACAGGGACGAGCAGTACTTC.

This clonotype was observed many times. The chain is built from TRBV2 and TRBJ2-5; no clear D gene. V was clipped by 7 bases and J by 0 bases, with 12 bases between them. The germline V gene encodes CDR1 SNHLY and CDR2 FYNNEI. This CDR3 is built from 14 residues. The CDR3 protein is CASINHPNQETQYF. In nucleotides, the CDR3 is TGTGCCAGCATTAACCACCCAAACCAAGAGACCCAGTACTTC.

The CDR3 bases are TGTGCCAGCAGTCCTAGGGTACAGCTAGCCAAAAACATTCAGTACTTC. Translating it yields CASSPRVQLAKNIQYF. This chain uses TRBV12-3 or TRBV12-4 with TRBJ2-4, with D unclear. The CDR3 totals 16 residues. The V end lost 5 bases, the J end lost 0 bases, and 14 bases lay between the germline ends.

CDR3 nucleotide sequence: TGTGCCACCAGCAGATGGGAAGAGACCCAGTACTTC. Translating gives CATSRWEETQYF. The rearrangement links TRBV15 to TRBJ2-5; unclear D gene. In germline, CDR1 is LNHNV, CDR2 YYDKDF (reference sequence). With 2 bases removed from V and 3 bases from J, the gap between germline ends came to 4 bases. This CDR3 has 12 amino acids.

There are many counts of this clonotype. A read error is possible here, since a much larger clone lies one base away. The chain has TRBV7-2 and TRBJ2-1; D is undetermined. The CDR3 is 15 residues long. The germline V gene has CDR1 SGHTA and CDR2 FQGNSA. Trimming shortened V by 0 bases and J by 0 bases, and 6 bases separated the two germline ends. In nucleotides, the CDR3 is TGTGCCAGCAGCTTAGCGTGGAGCTCCTACAATGAGCAGTTCTTC. Encoded protein: CASSLAWSSYNEQFF.

This clonotype occurred once. The chain couples TRBV20-1 to TRBJ2-1; maybe TRBD1 (5 bases). Trimming pared 0 bases from V and 4 bases from J, leaving 10 bases between. The CDR3 is made up of 14 amino acids. The germline V gene has CDR1 DFQATT and CDR2 SNEGSKA (reference sequence). The CDR3 sequence: CSARDRQQYNEQFF. The CDR3 bases are TGCAGTGCTAGAGATCGACAGCAATACAATGAGCAGTTCTTC.

This clonotype was counted between two and nine times. The V and J genes are TRBV7-8 and TRBJ2-3; TRBD2 aligns across 7 bases. The germline V gene encodes CDR1 SGHVS and CDR2 FQNEAQ. With V trimmed by 5 bases and J by 2 bases, 10 bases remained unmatched. This CDR3 has 16 amino acids. The CDR3 sequence: CASSGPGLRNTDTQYF. The CDR3 DNA sequence: TGTGCCAGCAGCGGACCGGGACTACGAAACACAGATACGCAGTATTTT.

The genes are TRBV5-1 and TRBJ2-7; 9 bases are a match to TRBD2. From germline, CDR1 is SGHRS and CDR2 YFSETQ. The CDR3 sequence is 18 residues long. V lost 1 base to trimming and J lost 0 bases; unmatched junction nucleotides: 11. The CDR3 sequence is CASSLSPPGLAVSYEQYF. The CDR3 DNA follows: TGCGCCAGCAGCTTGTCCCCCCCGGGACTAGCTGTCTCCTACGAGCAGTACTTC.

This clonotype was observed a few times. This chain uses TRBV7-9 with TRBJ2-7, with D possibly matching TRBD2 (5 bases). V was pared by 4 bases and J by 0 bases, with 10 bases between. This CDR3 is built from 14 residues. CDR1 SEHNR and CDR2 FQNEAQ come from the germline V gene (reference sequence). Here the CDR3 DNA reads TGTGCCAGCAGCTCGGACTTGAGCTCCTACGAGCAGTACTTC. This sequence encodes CASSSDLSSYEQYF. Based on the CDR3 plus reference TRBV7-9 and TRBJ2-7, the full variable domain is DTGVSQNPRHKITKRGQNVTFRCDPISEHNRLYWYRQTLGQGPEFLTYFQNEAQLEKSRLLSDRFSAERPKGSFSTLEIQRTEQGDSAMYLCASSSDLSSYEQYFGPGTRLTVT.

This clonotype was counted between two and nine times. J is TRBJ2-3 and V is TRBV28, with D maybe TRBD2 (5 bases). Trimming took off 6 bases at V and 2 bases at J, with 15 bases between the two ends. The length of the CDR3 is 15 residues. Germline CDR1 reads MDHEN; CDR2 reads SYDVKM. CDR3 sequence reads: CASRNPGGPTDTQYF. The CDR3 DNA is TGTGCCAGCAGAAACCCCGGAGGTCCCACAGATACGCAGTATTTT.

This clonotype has just a few counts. This chain joins TRBV11-2 and TRBJ1-1, with D possibly matching TRBD1 (5 bases). Germline CDR1 and CDR2: SGHAT and FQNNGV. Trimming stripped 5 bases from V and 0 bases from J, with 13 bases between. The CDR3 sequence is 15 residues long. The CDR3 is CASSPEGQLNTEAFF. As DNA, the CDR3 is TGTGCCAGCAGCCCCGAGGGGCAGTTGAACACTGAAGCTTTCTTT.

The CDR3 protein is CASSFGDTYEQYV. In nucleotides, the CDR3 is TGTGCCAGCAGTTTCGGGGATACCTACGAGCAGTACGTC. The V gene is TRBV12-3 or TRBV12-4, the J gene TRBJ2-7, with D possibly being TRBD2 (5 bases). Deletions cut 3 bases from V and 2 bases from J, with 8 bases between. The CDR3 is 13 amino acids.